The rows below give T cell receptor beta chains drawn from one sample of a study of response to subunit inactivated influenza vaccine. From the RT-PCR reads, TCRdb called clonotypes with MiXCR, one entry per CDR3 protein. Found here are fewer than 700,000 distinct CDR3 sequences, 13% of them singletons; the top ten hold over 10%. The specimen was PBMCs from blood, collected roughly 47 days after vaccination. The receptors were sampled from a man between 50 and 59 years old who received an inactivated influenza vaccine. Both conserved end residues are part of each CDR3. Fields, in order: D gene, V gene, J gene, clone size, CDR3 protein, CDR3 DNA. A D gene is named only where the DNA matches it firmly. Where a row states a size, it is once, few, many or the class of an expanded clone; other rows omit it.

>TRBD2|TRBV6-1|TRBJ2-3|-
CASSPSGVRTDTQYF
TGTGCCAGCAGTCCTAGCGGGGTACGCACAGATACGCAGTATTTT
>-|TRBV7-2|TRBJ2-1|few
CASSLFAASSHNEQFF
TGTGCCAGCAGCTTATTCGCGGCTAGCTCCCACAATGAGCAGTTCTTC
>TRBD1|TRBV12-3/TRBV12-4|TRBJ2-3|-
CASIRDSRTDTQYF
TGTGCCAGCATAAGGGACAGCCGCACAGATACGCAGTATTTT
>TRBD1|TRBV7-9|TRBJ1-1|few
CASSPGDSLSAFF
TGTGCCAGCAGCCCGGGGGACAGTCTCTCAGCTTTCTTT
>-|TRBV7-2|TRBJ2-7|few
CASSPPGLCNF
TGTGCCAGCAGCCCCCCGGGCCTATGCAACTTC
>-|TRBV27|TRBJ1-5|-
CASRSRGDRQPQHF
TGTGCCAGCAGGTCAAGGGGGGATCGACAGCCCCAGCATTTT
>-|TRBV15|TRBJ2-7|few
CATSRDQTLTYEQYF
TGTGCCACCAGCAGAGATCAGACCTTAACCTACGAGCAGTACTTC
>TRBD1|TRBV4-1|TRBJ2-7|-
CASARDRAIYEQYF
TGCGCCAGTGCCCGGGACAGGGCGATATACGAGCAGTACTTC
>TRBD2|TRBV4-3|TRBJ2-3|few
CASSQVAGVADTQYF
TGCGCCAGCAGCCAAGTAGCGGGAGTGGCAGATACGCAGTATTTT
>-|TRBV11-2|TRBJ2-3|few
CASSLDPPSYSGDSTDTQYF
TGTGCCAGCAGCTTAGACCCCCCGAGCTACAGCGGTGACTCCACAGATACGCAGTATTTT
>TRBD1|TRBV20-1|TRBJ1-6|few
CSARDTTGGSPLHF
TGCAGTGCTAGAGATACCACAGGGGGATCACCCCTCCACTTT
>TRBD2|TRBV12-3/TRBV12-4|TRBJ2-1|-
CASSLSSGRRNEQFF
TGTGCCAGCAGTTTATCTAGCGGGAGACGGAATGAGCAGTTCTTC
>-|TRBV10-3|TRBJ2-1|few
CAISVARNNEQFF
TGTGCCATCAGTGTAGCCAGGAACAATGAGCAGTTCTTC
>TRBD1|TRBV12-3/TRBV12-4|TRBJ2-5|many
CASTPSRTGGLETQYF
TGTGCCAGCACCCCAAGTAGGACAGGGGGCTTGGAGACCCAGTACTTC
>TRBD2|TRBV12-3/TRBV12-4|TRBJ2-1|-
CASSLGAGGYNEQLF
TGTGCCAGCAGTTTAGGGGCGGGGGGGTACAATGAGCAGCTCTTC
>-|TRBV10-3|TRBJ1-5|many
CAISDNNQPQHF
TGTGCCATCAGTGACAACAATCAGCCCCAGCATTTT
>TRBD1|TRBV12-3/TRBV12-4|TRBJ1-1|-
CAIYRDRGMITEAFF
TGTGCCATTTACCGGGACAGGGGAATGATCACTGAAGCTTTCTTT
>TRBD1|TRBV24-1|TRBJ1-1|few
CATSAKDRTAKAFF
TGTGCCACCAGTGCGAAGGACAGGACGGCCAAAGCTTTCTTT
>TRBD1|TRBV12-3/TRBV12-4|TRBJ2-7|-
CASSGPGQGDGEQYF
TGTGCCAGCAGTGGGCCGGGACAGGGGGACGGCGAGCAGTACTTC
>-|TRBV20-1|TRBJ2-7|-
CSATRGSRGSYEQYF
TGCAGCGCTACCCGAGGGAGCAGGGGATCCTACGAGCAGTACTTC
>TRBD1|TRBV12-3/TRBV12-4|TRBJ1-5|few
CASSWTGTVGQPQHF
TGTGCCAGCAGTTGGACAGGGACCGTAGGGCAGCCCCAGCATTTT
>-|TRBV28|TRBJ1-6|-
CASFPSSYNSPLHF
TGTGCCAGCTTTCCCAGCTCCTATAATTCACCCCTCCACTTT
>-|TRBV29-1|TRBJ1-4|many
CSVDRGGTGQLFF
TGCAGCGTTGATCGGGGAGGGACCGGGCAACTGTTTTTT
>TRBD2|TRBV28|TRBJ2-3|few
CASISPGLADTQYF
TGTGCCAGCATCTCGCCTGGACTAGCAGATACGCAGTATTTT
>TRBD2|TRBV6-1|TRBJ2-3|-
CASSPSGGAGGTQYF
TGTGCCAGCAGTCCTAGCGGGGGGGCCGGGGGCACGCAGTATTTT